The 10 T cell receptor beta chains listed next were all sequenced from one sample in a study of cytomegalovirus exposure and HLA in healthy donors. 13 Jbeta primers and 60 Vbeta primers were used for the PCR. Assay used: immunoSEQ multiplex PCR; TCRdb lists only in-frame clones, some missing. The sample has about 160,000 clones; roughly 80% are singletons. The specimen was PBMCs. The receptors stem from a male donor in good health and CMV-seropositive.

The chain is built from TRBV28 and TRBJ1-3, with 9 bases identical to TRBD1. Germline V gives CDR1 MDHEN, CDR2 SYDVKM. The CDR3 covers 17 residues. Losses at the gene ends were 3 bases for V and 3 bases for J; bases not matched to a gene: 9. The CDR3 nucleotides read TGTGCCAGCAGTTTGTATCCCGAGACAGGGGGTGGAAACACCATATATTTT. Translating gives CASSLYPETGGGNTIYF. The full variable domain, its missing parts supplied by reference TRBV28 and TRBJ1-3, is DVKVTQSSRYLVKRTGEKVFLECVQDMDHENMFWYRQDPGLGLRLIYFSYDVKMKEKGDIPEGYSVSREKKERFSLILESASTNQTSMYLCASSLYPETGGGNTIYFGEGSWLTVV.

The chain's CDR3 is CASSSYGRAGILGNEQFF. Written as DNA, the CDR3 is TGTGCCAGCAGTTCTTATGGGAGGGCGGGGATTCTGGGCAATGAGCAGTTCTTC. This chain joins TRBV28 and TRBJ2-1, with 7 nucleotides matching TRBD2. The germline V gene encodes CDR1 MDHEN and CDR2 SYDVKM. This CDR3 is 18 amino acids long. J lost 6 bases, V lost 4 bases, and 18 bases had no gene match.

The genes are TRBV6-1 and TRBJ2-7, with TRBD1 matching 11 bases. This CDR3 contains 15 residues. Germline CDR1 reads MNHNS; CDR2 reads SASEGT. Germline trimming cut 5 bases from V and 3 bases from J; bases unmatched to any gene: 6. DNA for the CDR3: TGTGCCAGCAGTCCCCGGGACAGGGGGTTCTACGAGCAGTACTTC. It yields the protein CASSPRDRGFYEQYF.

The chain combines TRBV5-1 with TRBJ1-4; TRBD1 is a possible D gene (6 bases). The ends were cut back, 1 base at V and 8 bases at J, with 9 bases in the middle. Germline loops: CDR1 SGHRS, CDR2 YFSETQ. The CDR3 extends over 13 amino acids. The CDR3 coding sequence is TGCGCCAGCAGCTTGACAGGGAGAGAAAAACTGTTTTTT. It is translated as CASSLTGREKLFF.

The chain employs TRBV5-6 and TRBJ1-4; D is perhaps TRBD1 (5 bases). Germline CDR1 is SGHDT and CDR2 is YYEEEE. V was pared by 0 bases and J by 7 bases, with 13 bases between. The length of the CDR3 is 15 residues. In nucleotides, the CDR3 is TGTGCCAGCAGCTTGGACGGGGGGGTACGTGAAAAACTGTTTTTT. Translation: CASSLDGGVREKLFF.

CDR3 region: CASSMDRGLNSNQPQHF. The CDR3, as DNA: TGTGCCAGCAGCATGGACAGGGGGCTGAATAGCAATCAGCCCCAGCATTTT. The chain recombines TRBV5-8 with TRBJ1-5, with 11 nucleotides matching TRBD1. The germline V gene encodes CDR1 SGHTS and CDR2 YDEGEE. V lost 4 bases and J lost 0; bases outside the gene matches: 6. The CDR3 contains 17 residues.

The chain recombines TRBV2 with TRBJ2-5, with D perhaps TRBD1 (6 bases). The CDR3 runs 13 residues. V gave up 5 bases and J gave up 4 bases, with 11 bases separating them. Germline values: CDR1 SNHLY, CDR2 FYNNEI. The CDR3 DNA reads as TGTGCCAGCAGTCGTTTGACAGGAGAGACCCAGTACTTC. Its translation is CASSRLTGETQYF.

The chain combines TRBV9 with TRBJ1-1, with unresolved D. In germline, CDR1 is SGDLS, CDR2 YYNGEE. The CDR3 sequence is 16 residues long. The V and J ends lost 1 base and 1 base respectively, with 14 bases between them. The CDR3 nucleotides are TGTGCCAGCAGCGTAAATGCCGGACGGGGGAACACTGAAGCTTTCTTT. Translated: CASSVNAGRGNTEAFF.

The chain couples TRBV30 to TRBJ2-1; the D is unclear. Trimming took 8 bases from V and 6 from J, leaving 11 bases between them. Germline V gives CDR1 GTSNPN, CDR2 SVGIG (reference sequence). This CDR3 region has 11 residues. This CDR3 reads CARAHGNEQFF. The CDR3 coding sequence is TGTGCCCGTGCCCACGGCAATGAGCAGTTCTTC.

CDR3 sequence (DNA): TGTGCCAGCAGCCGTAGTGGAGAGTACTATGGCTACACCTTC. Translated: CASSRSGEYYGYTF. The chain combines TRBV7-2 with TRBJ1-2; D is uncertain. V lost 5 bases and J lost 3, with 13 bases in between. Germline V CDR1 and CDR2: SGHTA, FQGNSA. This CDR3 has 14 amino acids.